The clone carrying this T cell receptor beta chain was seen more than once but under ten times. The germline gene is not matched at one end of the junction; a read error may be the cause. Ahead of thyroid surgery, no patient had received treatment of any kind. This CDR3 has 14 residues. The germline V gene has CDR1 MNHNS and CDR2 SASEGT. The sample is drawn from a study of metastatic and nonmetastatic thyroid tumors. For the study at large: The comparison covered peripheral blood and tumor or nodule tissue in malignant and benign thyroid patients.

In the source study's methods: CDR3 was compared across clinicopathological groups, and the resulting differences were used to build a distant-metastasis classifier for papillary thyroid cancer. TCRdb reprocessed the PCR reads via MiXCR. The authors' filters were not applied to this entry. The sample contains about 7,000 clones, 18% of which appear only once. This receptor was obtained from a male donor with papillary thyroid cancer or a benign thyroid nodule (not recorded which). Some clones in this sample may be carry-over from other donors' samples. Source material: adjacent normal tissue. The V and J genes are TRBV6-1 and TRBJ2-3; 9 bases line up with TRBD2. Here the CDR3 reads CASREGGGADTQYF. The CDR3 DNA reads TGTGCCAGCAGAGAAGGCGGGGGGGCGGATACGCAGTATTTT.